This paragraph covers one T cell receptor (beta chain) sequence. This clonotype has at least ten counts. The target of this receptor is not known. It has no much larger one-base neighbor in the sample; base qualities were not kept. Libraries were made using 5' RACE. Instrument on record: NextSeq 500. Unique molecular identifiers were attached to individual cDNA molecules in the TCR library protocol so that sequencing error and PCR bias could be corrected. Sequencing covered both TCR alpha and beta chains, and within each sample the abundances of alpha and beta sequences were tightly co-correlated. The original methods were these. Decombinator V4 was used to perform V gene, J gene and CDR3 annotation of TCR sequences. Expanded TCRs were defined as changing significantly between any two time points under a Poisson model with p below 0.0001. TCR abundances were normalised to the total number of TCRs sequenced per sample and expressed as counts per million. TRAV1-2 paired with TRAJ12, TRAJ20 or TRAJ33 defined MAIT TCRs, while TRAV10 paired with TRAJ18 defined iNKT TCRs. A search of VDJdb, accessed on 1 November 2021, was run for TCRs annotated to CMV, EBV and SARS-CoV-2, with TCRs annotated for multiple antigens excluded. The public sequencing data were trimmed at Q25 with fastp and processed into clonotypes with MiXCR by TCRdb, which kept only in-frame beta chains. Identical CDR3 proteins give one entry, which carries the most common genes and DNA. The V and J calls reflect TCRdb's pipeline rather than the authors' work. For this sample there are roughly 40,000 distinct CDR3 sequences; roughly 7.3% appear just once. The ten largest clones capture 8.3% of the sample.

The study was a case-control design nested within a healthcare worker cohort in London, UK, with weekly nasopharyngeal swab PCR tests and blood sampling. Healthcare workers were recruited between 23 and 31 March 2020, during the week of the UK lockdown, and were followed weekly for up to 16 weeks. Compared with germline, V lacks 4 bases and J lacks 5 bases; bases without a gene match: 8. Spanning cysteine to phenylalanine, the CDR3 consists of 15 amino acids. Only the CDR3 region is kept as DNA, spanning 45 bases read in frame from base 1. CDR1 and CDR2 were assigned from the germline V gene as MDHEN and SYDVKM. This sample is part of a study of early T cells in non-severe SARS-CoV-2 infection listed by TCRdb under 2021. About the study as a whole: Bulk RNA from unsorted whole blood was used for TCR sequencing, so alpha and beta chains could not be paired. Paper-wide results and their limitations: VDJdb matching was skewed toward anti-spike CD8 responses and likely underestimated virus-specific expansions, missing private and CD4 specificities.

The rearrangement joined TRBV28 to TRBJ1-1; TRBD1 matches 9 bases in the middle. This clonotype originated in an adult who was a healthcare worker with PCR-confirmed SARS-CoV-2 infection or an uninfected control (not recorded which). The sample comprised whole blood. The CDR3 region: CASSSLTGGGTEAFF. The DNA sequence reads TGTGCCAGCAGTTCGCTGACAGGGGGAGGAACTGAAGCTTTCTTT.